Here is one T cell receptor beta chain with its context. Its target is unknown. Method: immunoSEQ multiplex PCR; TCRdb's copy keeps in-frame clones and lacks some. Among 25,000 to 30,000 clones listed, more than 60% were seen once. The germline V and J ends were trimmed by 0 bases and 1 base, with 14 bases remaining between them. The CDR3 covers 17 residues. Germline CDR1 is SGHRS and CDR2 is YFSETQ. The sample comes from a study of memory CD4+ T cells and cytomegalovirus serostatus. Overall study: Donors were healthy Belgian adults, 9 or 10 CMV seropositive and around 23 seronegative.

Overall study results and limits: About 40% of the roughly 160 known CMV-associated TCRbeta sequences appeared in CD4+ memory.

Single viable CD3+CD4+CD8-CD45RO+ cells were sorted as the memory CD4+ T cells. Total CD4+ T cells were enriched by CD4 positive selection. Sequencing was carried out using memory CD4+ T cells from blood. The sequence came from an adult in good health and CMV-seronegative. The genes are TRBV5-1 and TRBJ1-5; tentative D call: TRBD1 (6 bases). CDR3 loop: CASSLDGRGTSNQPQHF. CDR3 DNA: TGCGCCAGCAGCTTGGATGGCAGGGGTACCAGCAATCAGCCCCAGCATTTT.